This T cell receptor (beta chain) derives from a study of CXCR3-negative and CXCR3-positive naive CD8 T cells. Study overall: There were 110 million to 150 million TRB reads altogether, and each library had about 1.5 +/- 0.3 million of them.

Study conclusions and caveats: The TRBV-TRBJ usage of naive CXCR3-negative and CXCR3-positive cells was similar, but that of memory cells differed.

The TRB cDNA libraries were prepared by 5' RACE with UMI labels. TCRdb reworked the 5' RACE reads into one entry per CDR3 protein, no DNA. Its table lists 100,000 to 150,000 distinct CDR3 sequences. Naivety in CD8+ T cells corresponded to a CD45RO-CCR7+CD27+CD95- phenotype. This CDR3 is built from 15 residues. Germline V lookup: CDR1 SGDLS, CDR2 YYNGEE. Turning to this clonotype: What it binds is unknown.

The sequenced material came from naive CXCR3- CD8+ T cells from blood. Documented subset: CD45RO-CCR7+CD27+CD95- naive CD8+ T cells lacking CXCR3 (TNR3-). V is TRBV9 and J is TRBJ2-1; absent DNA, TCRdb's TRBD1 call cannot be checked. The sequence was obtained from a human donor in good health. Some clones in this sample may be carry-over from other donors' samples. The CDR3 protein is CASSVGGGGYNEQFF.